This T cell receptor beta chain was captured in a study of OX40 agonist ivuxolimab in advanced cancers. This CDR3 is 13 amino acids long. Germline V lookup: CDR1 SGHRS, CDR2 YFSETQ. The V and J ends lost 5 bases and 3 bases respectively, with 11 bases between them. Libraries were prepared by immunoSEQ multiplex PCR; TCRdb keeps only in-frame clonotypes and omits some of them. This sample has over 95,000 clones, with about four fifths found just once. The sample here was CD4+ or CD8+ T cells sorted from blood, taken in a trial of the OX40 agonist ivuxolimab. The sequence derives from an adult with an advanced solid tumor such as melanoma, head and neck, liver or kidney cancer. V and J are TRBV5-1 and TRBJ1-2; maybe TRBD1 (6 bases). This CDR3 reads CASRAGDDYGYTF. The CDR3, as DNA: TGCGCCAGCAGGGCAGGGGATGACTATGGCTACACCTTC.